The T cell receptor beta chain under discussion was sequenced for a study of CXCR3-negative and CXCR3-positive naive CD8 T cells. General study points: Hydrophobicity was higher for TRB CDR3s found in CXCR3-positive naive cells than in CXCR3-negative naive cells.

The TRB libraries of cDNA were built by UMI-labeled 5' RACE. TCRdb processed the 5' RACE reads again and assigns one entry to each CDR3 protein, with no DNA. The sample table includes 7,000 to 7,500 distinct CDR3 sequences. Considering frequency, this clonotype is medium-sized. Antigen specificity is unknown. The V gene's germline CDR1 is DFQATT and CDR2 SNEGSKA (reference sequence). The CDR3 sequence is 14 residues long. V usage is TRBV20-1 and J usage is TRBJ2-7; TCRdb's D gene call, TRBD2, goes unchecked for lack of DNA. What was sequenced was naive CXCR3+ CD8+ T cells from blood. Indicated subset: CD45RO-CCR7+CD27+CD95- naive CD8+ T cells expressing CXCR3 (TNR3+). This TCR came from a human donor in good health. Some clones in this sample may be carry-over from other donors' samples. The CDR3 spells CSPQKLEEGYEQYF.